The 29 T cell receptor beta chains below all came from one sample that was sequenced in a study of blood T cell repertoires in COVID-19. TCRdb keeps only in-frame clones here, not all; method: immunoSEQ multiplex PCR. The data hold roughly 430,000 clones, with over 75% observed a single time. The sample was PBMCs or T cells enriched from blood (not recorded which). All receptors derive from a middle-aged woman with acute COVID-19.

The table lists this clone with a few counts. The J gene is TRBJ1-5, the V gene TRBV4-1; D might be TRBD1 (5 bases). Germline V gives CDR1 MGHRA, CDR2 YSYEKL. The CDR3 contains 15 residues. Trimming shortened V by 4 bases and J by 5 bases, and 15 bases separated the two germline ends. Here the CDR3 DNA reads TGCGCCAGCAGCCGTTTTGGGGGGACCGATCAGCCCCAGCATTTT. As protein: CASSRFGGTDQPQHF.

This chain links TRBV2 with TRBJ2-1; 7 positions agree with TRBD2. Germline assignment: CDR1 SNHLY and CDR2 FYNNEI. Trimming cost V 4 bases and J 9 bases; bases outside gene matches: 12. This CDR3 contains 15 residues. The CDR3 sequence: CASSGPLTSSGEQFF. For the CDR3, the DNA is TGTGCCAGCAGTGGCCCTCTAACCTCTAGCGGTGAGCAGTTCTTC.

The rearrangement uses TRBV5-4 and TRBJ2-2; 8 nucleotides line up with TRBD1. The CDR3 is 15 amino acids. V lost 1 base and J lost 5; bases outside the gene matches: 4. Per the germline V gene, CDR1 is SGHNT and CDR2 is YYREEE (reference sequence). This CDR3 is CASSLYRGRTGELFF. The CDR3 DNA reads TGTGCCAGCAGCTTGTACAGGGGGAGGACCGGGGAGCTGTTTTTT.

This clone was seen a single time. The chain links TRBV11-3 to TRBJ2-1, with D tentatively TRBD1 (6 bases). Trimming cost V 3 bases and J 3 bases, with 12 bases left between them. The germline V gene encodes CDR1 SGHNT and CDR2 YENEEA. CDR3 length equals 15 residues. The CDR3 DNA reads TGTGCCAGCAGCTTGGGAACAGGGATCTACAATGAGCAGTTCTTC. Translated: CASSLGTGIYNEQFF.

The chain uses TRBV29-1 and TRBJ1-2, with TRBD1 matching over 8 bases. The CDR3 sequence is 12 residues long. The V gene end was trimmed by 7 bases and the J gene end by 8 bases; junction bases not matched to a gene: 9. Germline V gene sequence: CDR1 SQVTM, CDR2 ANQGSEA. CDR3 region: CSGRTGQGGYTF. The CDR3 DNA sequence: TGCAGCGGGAGGACAGGGCAAGGGGGCTACACCTTC.

This chain links TRBV18 with TRBJ1-4; 8 nucleotides align to TRBD1. V was clipped by 3 bases and J by 7 bases; unmatched bases: 4. The CDR3 length is 14 residues. Germline lookup yields CDR1 KGHSH and CDR2 LQKENI. CDR3 residues: CASSPDRAAEKLFF. CDR3 coding DNA: TGTGCCAGCTCACCGGACAGGGCGGCTGAAAAACTGTTTTTT.

With respect to this clone: The identical CDR3 is also encoded by other nucleotide sequences in the sample. The chain uses TRBV5-1 and TRBJ1-1; the D is unclear. This CDR3 spans 13 amino acids. V dropped 0 bases and J dropped 2 bases, with 5 bases sitting between them. CDR1 and CDR2 (germline): SGHRS, YFSETQ. The CDR3 loop is CASSLGANTEAFF. In nucleotides, the CDR3 is TGCGCCAGCAGCTTGGGGGCAAACACTGAAGCTTTCTTT.

The chain recombines TRBV6-6 with TRBJ2-1; a weak D match, TRBD1 (5 bases). Germline lookup yields CDR1 MNHNY and CDR2 SVGAGI (reference sequence). CDR3 length: 14 amino acids. V lost 5 bases and J lost 6, with 14 bases in between. The CDR3 is CASSAPFTGNEQFF. The CDR3 DNA is TGTGCCAGCAGTGCGCCTTTCACAGGCAATGAGCAGTTCTTC.

The V call is TRBV19, the J call TRBJ2-7, with 7 bases identical to TRBD1. The CDR3 has 14 amino acids. Trimming took 5 bases from V and 2 from J; bases not matched to a gene: 6. In germline, CDR1 is LNHDA, CDR2 SQIVND (reference sequence). Written as DNA, the CDR3 is TGTGCCAGTAGTTCAACAGGGGTGCCCTACGAGCAGTACTTC. Protein: CASSSTGVPYEQYF.

The chain couples TRBV18 to TRBJ1-1; D remains unclear. Germline V gene lookup returns CDR1 KGHSH and CDR2 LQKENI. CDR3 length: 13 amino acids. The V and J ends lost 2 bases and 8 bases respectively, with 12 bases between them. The CDR3 region has the DNA TGTGCCAGCTCACCAGTTTTCGCGGGCGAAGCTTTCTTT. Translation gives CASSPVFAGEAFF.

The CDR3 spells CASSPLGLGSFNEQFF. CDR3 nucleotides: TGTGCCAGCAGCCCACTGGGACTAGGTTCTTTCAATGAGCAGTTCTTC. The chain couples TRBV3-1 (or the pseudogene TRBV3-2) to TRBJ2-1, with 8 bases identical to TRBD2. Germline-derived CDR1 and CDR2 are LGHDT and YNNKEL (reference sequence). The J segment lost 6 bases and the V segment lost 4 bases, leaving 11 bases of the junction unmatched. The CDR3 is 16 residues long.

This chain connects TRBV7-9 to TRBJ2-4, with no clear D. Trimming removed 1 base from V and 3 bases from J, with 7 bases in between. Per the germline V gene, CDR1 is SEHNR and CDR2 is FQNEAQ (reference sequence). This CDR3 comprises 14 residues. CDR3 in amino acids: CASSLVPGKNIQYF. The DNA of the CDR3 is TGTGCCAGCAGCTTAGTTCCGGGCAAAAACATTCAGTACTTC.

V and J are TRBV27 and TRBJ1-6; D ambiguous. This CDR3 has 14 amino acids. Per germline, CDR1 MNHEY and CDR2 SMNVEV (reference sequence). Trimming pared 2 bases from V and 10 bases from J, leaving 12 bases between. The CDR3 spells CASSLERVGSPLHF. The DNA of the CDR3 is TGTGCCAGCAGTTTAGAGAGGGTAGGATCACCCCTCCACTTT.

This chain connects TRBV6-5 to TRBJ1-2; TRBD1 matches 9 bases. V lost 7 bases, J lost 6 bases, and 6 bases stayed unmatched. CDR1 is MNHEY, CDR2 SVGAGI, per germline. CDR3 size: 13 residues. CDR3 in amino acids: CASTGDRVNGYTF. CDR3 sequence (DNA): TGTGCCAGCACCGGGGACAGGGTGAATGGCTACACCTTC.

This rearrangement joins TRBV29-1 to TRBJ2-2; D is undetermined. The germline CDR1 and CDR2 sequences are SQVTM and ANQGSEA. This CDR3 comprises 14 residues. Trimming cost V 1 base and J 2 bases, with 8 bases left between them. The CDR3 DNA sequence: TGCAGCGTTGAAGGGCGGAGAAACACCGGGGAGCTGTTTTTT. Its translation: CSVEGRRNTGELFF.

This clone was detected once. The CDR3 nucleotides read TGTGCCAGCAGCCAAGACGTACAGGGTACTGAAAAACTGTTTTTT. Translated, it gives CASSQDVQGTEKLFF. The rearrangement joins TRBV3-1 (or the pseudogene TRBV3-2) to TRBJ1-4; TRBD1 might be the D (6 bases). V lost 0 bases and J 7 bases, leaving 12 bases between the germline ends. CDR3 size: 15 residues. Germline V CDR1 and CDR2: LGHDT, YNNKEL (reference sequence).

This chain connects TRBV6-5 to TRBJ2-3, with D perhaps TRBD2 (5 bases). The germline V gene has CDR1 MNHEY and CDR2 SVGAGI. V lost 7 bases to trimming and J lost 0 bases, with 14 bases between them. The CDR3 is 15 amino acids. The CDR3 coding sequence is TGTGCCAGCACTCAGGACTCGTCTAGCACAGATACGCAGTATTTT. Its protein is CASTQDSSSTDTQYF.

In DNA form, the CDR3 reads TGTGCCAGCAGCACACACCAAGATACGCAGTATTTT. This codes for CASSTHQDTQYF. J is TRBJ2-3 and V is TRBV7-2; unclear D gene. The CDR3 is made up of 12 amino acids. Trimming shortened V by 5 bases and J by 5 bases, and 8 bases separated the two germline ends. The germline CDR1 and CDR2 sequences are SGHTA and FQGNSA.

This clone was counted a single time. The V gene is TRBV3-1 (or the pseudogene TRBV3-2), the J gene TRBJ2-7, with 9 bases identical to TRBD2. The CDR3 is made up of 16 amino acids. In germline, CDR1 is LGHDT, CDR2 YNNKEL (reference sequence). Trimming at V came to 0 bases and at J to 3 bases, leaving 6 bases not matched to a gene. The CDR3 DNA follows: TGTGCCAGCAGCCAAGATTTAGGGACTAGCTACTACGAGCAGTACTTC. Encoded protein: CASSQDLGTSYYEQYF.

V and J are TRBV14 and TRBJ1-6, with 8 bases matching TRBD1. The J segment lost 13 bases and the V segment lost 4 bases, leaving 18 bases of the junction unmatched. The CDR3 length is 17 residues. The germline CDR1 and CDR2 sequences are SGHDN and FVKESK. The CDR3 DNA is TGTGCCAGCAGCCCCCCTAGGGGATCAGGGGGCTCACGGCCCCTCCACTTT. Protein: CASSPPRGSGGSRPLHF.

This clone occurred once. The chain combines TRBV6-5 with TRBJ1-2, with no clear D. Germline values: CDR1 MNHEY, CDR2 SVGAGI. The V gene lost 4 bases and the J gene lost 3 bases, with 3 bases spanning the gap. The CDR3 consists of 11 residues. The CDR3 loop reads CASSSYYGYTF. In DNA, the CDR3 is TGTGCCAGCAGTTCCTACTATGGCTACACCTTC.

The chain is built from TRBV11-2 and TRBJ1-1; 7 nucleotides align to TRBD1. The CDR3 spans 15 residues. CDR1 SGHAT and CDR2 FQNNGV come from the germline V gene. Unmatched junction bases numbered 6, after V lost 5 bases and J lost 0 bases. DNA of the CDR3: TGTGCCAGCAGCGGTAAAGGGACAGTGAACACTGAAGCTTTCTTT. Its protein is CASSGKGTVNTEAFF.

The CDR3 loop reads CASSFSGSNTGELFF. CDR3 bases: TGCGCCAGCAGCTTTTCGGGGTCGAACACCGGGGAGCTGTTTTTT. This chain links TRBV5-1 with TRBJ2-2, with a possible D match to TRBD2 (5 bases). V was clipped by 2 bases and J by 0 bases, with 8 bases between them. The CDR3 has 15 residues. Germline V gene sequence: CDR1 SGHRS, CDR2 YFSETQ.

The chain employs TRBV5-1 and TRBJ1-1, with 10 bases lining up with TRBD1. Trimming took 5 bases from V and 1 from J; bases not matched to a gene: 8. This CDR3 is 16 amino acids long. Germline CDR1 and CDR2: SGHRS and YFSETQ. CDR3 sequence: CASRSGTGEANTEAFF. CDR3 DNA: TGCGCCAGCAGGTCCGGGACAGGGGAAGCGAACACTGAAGCTTTCTTT.

The chain recombines TRBV4-2 with TRBJ2-1; maybe TRBD1 (6 bases). The V and J ends lost 1 base and 9 bases respectively, with 10 bases between them. Germline loops: CDR1 LGHNA, CDR2 YNFKEQ. The CDR3 spans 13 residues. The CDR3 is CASSQGQGSEQFF. The CDR3 DNA follows: TGTGCCAGCAGCCAAGGGCAGGGGAGTGAGCAGTTCTTC.

V is TRBV5-6 and J is TRBJ1-2; no firm D call. The germline CDR1 and CDR2 sequences are SGHDT and YYEEEE. The length of the CDR3 is 13 residues. The V end lost 0 bases, the J end lost 3 bases, and 6 bases lay between the germline ends. CDR3 region: CASSLGLDYGYTF. CDR3 in DNA: TGTGCCAGCAGCTTGGGGCTGGACTATGGCTACACCTTC. The entire variable domain, with the rest obtained from reference TRBV5-6 and TRBJ1-2, is as follows: DAGVTQSPTHLIKTRGQQVTLRCSPKSGHDTVSWYQQALGQGPQFIFQYYEEEERQRGNFPDRFSGHQFPNYSSELNVNALLLGDSALYLCASSLGLDYGYTFGSGTRLTVV.

CDR3: CASSWGGVSQETQYF. In DNA, the CDR3 is TGTGCCAGCAGTTGGGGAGGGGTCTCCCAAGAGACCCAGTACTTC. The chain has TRBV6-2 or TRBV6-3 and TRBJ2-5, with TRBD2 matching 7 bases. Germline CDR1 MNHEY, CDR2 SVGEGT. With V trimmed by 4 bases and J by 1 base, 6 bases remained unmatched. The CDR3 is 15 residues long.

In its sample, this clone was seen once. The sample has other DNA sequences that encode this CDR3 too. In DNA form, the CDR3 reads TGTGCCAGCTCGCCGGGGGAAGGGAACACTGAAGCTTTCTTT. As protein: CASSPGEGNTEAFF. V is TRBV18 and J is TRBJ1-1, with a weak D call TRBD1 (5 bases). V lost 6 bases to trimming and J lost 1 base, with 12 bases between them. The V gene's germline CDR1 is KGHSH and CDR2 LQKENI. There are 14 residues in the CDR3.

This rearrangement joins TRBV3-1 (or the pseudogene TRBV3-2) to TRBJ2-1; a weak D match, TRBD1 (5 bases). Germline values: CDR1 LGHDT, CDR2 YNNKEL (reference sequence). V lost 1 base, J lost 8 bases, and 18 bases lay in between. The CDR3 is made up of 16 amino acids. This CDR3 is CASSQGKKGLNDEQFF. As DNA, the CDR3 is TGTGCCAGCAGCCAAGGTAAAAAGGGGTTAAACGATGAGCAGTTCTTC.